This TCR beta chain was found in a study of blood T cell repertoires in COVID-19. Study-wide context: Whether acute or convalescent, the COVID-19 samples came from the United States, Italy and Spain.

Per the original methods: Cell counts per sample came from amplifying reference gene primers. Only in-frame clones appear in the TCRdb table, and some are missing; sequencing was by immunoSEQ multiplex PCR. D and trimming were read from the DNA, whereas the V and J calls and clone size are those reported in that table. The sample holds a few hundred thousand clones, 85% seen once. Per germline, CDR1 SGDLS and CDR2 YYNGEE. Trimming cost V 7 bases and J 3 bases; bases outside gene matches: 5. The CDR3 length is 14 residues. The J gene is TRBJ2-3, the V gene TRBV9, with TRBD2 identical over 10 bases. What was sequenced was peripheral blood. The sequence derives from a woman under 30 with acute or convalescent COVID-19. The CDR3 region is CASAVSGGTDTQYF. For the CDR3, the DNA is TGTGCCAGCGCGGTTAGCGGGGGGACAGATACGCAGTATTTT.